This T cell receptor (beta chain) is drawn from a study of blood T cell repertoires in COVID-19. In the study overall: There were acute and convalescent COVID-19 samples, and they came from the United States, Italy and Spain. Nucleic acid was either cDNA or gDNA, and it came from T cells, B-cell-depleted T cells, or PBMCs.

Measured with immunoSEQ multiplex PCR; TCRdb has only the in-frame clones, and not every one. The sample holds 100,000 to 150,000 clones, roughly 86% seen once. Germline CDR1 SGHDT, CDR2 YYEEEE. The CDR3 has 15 amino acids. The trim removed 3 bases at V and 0 bases at J, leaving 4 bases unmatched. The clonotype was recovered from a human donor in a cohort sampled during active COVID-19. This rearrangement joins TRBV5-6 to TRBJ2-3, with 7 bases fitting TRBD2. Sample: peripheral blood. The CDR3 region is CASSWGLRSTDTQYF. The DNA for the CDR3 is TGTGCCAGCAGCTGGGGACTACGTAGCACAGATACGCAGTATTTT.